The subject of this entry is one T cell receptor beta chain. This clonotype was found a few times. Its antigen target is currently unknown. Qualities for individual bases were not recorded, and no much larger clone is one base off. This sample stems from a study of T cell repertoires in cytomegalovirus infection (dated by TCRdb to about 2019). With regard to the full study: Recently identified HLA-C-restricted CMV epitopes, whose presentation resists viral immunomodulation, were targeted by peptide stimulations together with well-studied HLA-B-restricted epitopes. Because public TCR beta signatures pointed to carriage of CMV infection together with the matching HLA type, the HLA type of each donor mattered for the analysis.

Overall study outcomes, separate from this receptor: In both this cohort and an independent roughly 400-donor cohort, the cumulative frequency of public TCR beta family members distinguished carriers of CMV infection plus the relevant HLA type. The ex vivo response was dominated by HLA-C-restricted CMV-specific TCR beta clonotypes, which also provided the single most frequent clonotype in two of eight donors.

The germline V gene sets CDR1 to SGHAT and CDR2 to FQNNGV. At the junction V is shortened by 5 bases and J by 4 bases; bases outside the gene matches: 9. The CDR3 starts with the cysteine, ends with the phenylalanine, and has 15 residues. Only the CDR3 DNA is retained, 45 bases long and in frame from the first base. Taken with the paper, the label for treatment or condition translates to: in vitro stimulation with specific CMV peptide epitopes to enrich CMV-specific T cells. The sequencer was an Illumina HiSeq 1500. The public reads were run again by TCRdb, first through fastp at Q25 and then through MiXCR, and only productive beta chains were kept. Rows are combined by CDR3 protein, so each entry shows the most common genes and DNA. The sample table shows approximately 110,000 distinct CDR3 sequences, and 32% are seen once. The ten largest clones take up under 65% of the sample.

The sequence derives from a human donor in good health (CMV status not recorded). Some clones in this sample may be carry-over from other donors' samples. Rearrangement joined TRBV11-2 to TRBJ2-3, and 7 bases in between align with TRBD2. The sequenced sample was CD8+ T cells from cultured PBMCs, obtained from culture after CMV antigen stimulation. The nucleotide sequence is TGTGCCAGCAGCCCCAGCGGGGTAGGGTCAGATACGCAGTATTTT. Translated, it gives CASSPSGVGSDTQYF.